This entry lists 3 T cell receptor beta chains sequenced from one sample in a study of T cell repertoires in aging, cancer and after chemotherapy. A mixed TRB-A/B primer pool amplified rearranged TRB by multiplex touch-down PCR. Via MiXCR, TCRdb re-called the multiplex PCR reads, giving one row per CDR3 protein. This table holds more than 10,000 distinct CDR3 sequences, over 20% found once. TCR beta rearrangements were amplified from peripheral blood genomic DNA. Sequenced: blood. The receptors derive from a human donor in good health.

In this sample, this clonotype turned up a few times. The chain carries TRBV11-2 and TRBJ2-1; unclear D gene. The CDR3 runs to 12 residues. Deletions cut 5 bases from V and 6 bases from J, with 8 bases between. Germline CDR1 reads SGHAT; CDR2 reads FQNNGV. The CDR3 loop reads CASSRPSNEQFF. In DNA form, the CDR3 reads TGTGCCAGCAGCCGACCCAGCAATGAGCAGTTCTTC.

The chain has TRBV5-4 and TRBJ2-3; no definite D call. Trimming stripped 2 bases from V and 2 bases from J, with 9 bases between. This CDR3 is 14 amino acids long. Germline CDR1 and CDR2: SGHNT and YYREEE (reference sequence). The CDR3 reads CASSLDQYTDTQYF. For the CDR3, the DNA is TGTGCCAGCAGCTTAGACCAGTACACAGATACGCAGTATTTT.

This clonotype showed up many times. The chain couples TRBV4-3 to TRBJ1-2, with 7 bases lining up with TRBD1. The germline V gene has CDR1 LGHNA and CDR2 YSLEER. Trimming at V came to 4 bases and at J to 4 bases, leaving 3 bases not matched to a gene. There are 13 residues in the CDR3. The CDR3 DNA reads TGCGCCAGCAGCCCCCGACAGGGCTATGGCTACACCTTC. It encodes CASSPRQGYGYTF.